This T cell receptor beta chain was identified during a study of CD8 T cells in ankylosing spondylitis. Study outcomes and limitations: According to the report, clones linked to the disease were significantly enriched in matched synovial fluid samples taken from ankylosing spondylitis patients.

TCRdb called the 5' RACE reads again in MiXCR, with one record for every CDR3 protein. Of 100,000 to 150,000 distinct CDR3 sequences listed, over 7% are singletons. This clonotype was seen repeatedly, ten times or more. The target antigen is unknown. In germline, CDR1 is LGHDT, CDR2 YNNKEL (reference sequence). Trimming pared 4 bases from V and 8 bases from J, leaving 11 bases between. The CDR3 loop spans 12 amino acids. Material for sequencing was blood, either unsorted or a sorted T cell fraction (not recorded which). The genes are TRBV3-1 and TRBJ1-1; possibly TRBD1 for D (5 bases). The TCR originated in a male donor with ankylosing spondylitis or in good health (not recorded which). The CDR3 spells CASSLHPGEAFF. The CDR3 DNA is TGTGCCAGCAGCCTTCACCCAGGGGAAGCTTTCTTT.